One sample yielded the 15 T cell receptor beta chains listed below, sequenced in a study of shared clonotypes between healthy human individuals. Here immunoSEQ multiplex PCR was the method, and the copy in TCRdb shows in-frame clones only, minus some. The sample has just over 2,000,000 clones; around 95% are singletons. Material: naive CD4+ T cells sorted from blood. Indicated subset: CD45RA+ positively selected. The receptors were sampled from a man between 18 and 29 years old in good health.

CDR3 DNA: TGTGCCAGCAGTGATTTCAGGACAGGGACCTACGAGCAGTACTTC. It encodes CASSDFRTGTYEQYF. The J gene is TRBJ2-5, the V gene TRBV2, with 8 positions matching TRBD1. Matching the DNA end better, TRBJ2-7 makes the J call doubtful. CDR3 length: 15 residues. Per germline, CDR1 SNHLY and CDR2 FYNNEI.

The J gene is TRBJ2-3, the V gene TRBV5-6; 13 positions match TRBD2. This CDR3 region has 16 residues. Unmatched junction bases numbered 6, after V lost 5 bases and J lost 3 bases. Germline V gene data show CDR1 as SGHDT and CDR2 as YYEEEE. For the CDR3, the DNA is TGTGCCAGCAGTCCCGGGACTAGCGGGGTGACAGATACGCAGTATTTT. Translated: CASSPGTSGVTDTQYF.

This clone has just one count. J is TRBJ1-4 and V is TRBV5-4; 9 nucleotides align to TRBD1. In germline, CDR1 is SGHNT, CDR2 YYREEE (reference sequence). The J segment lost 7 bases and the V segment lost 0 bases, leaving 4 bases of the junction unmatched. This CDR3 contains 15 residues. CDR3 in DNA: TGTGCCAGCAGCTTGGGACAGGGGGGAGTTGAAAAACTGTTTTTT. Its translation: CASSLGQGGVEKLFF.

J is TRBJ2-7 and V is TRBV18; 11 nucleotides match TRBD2. The CDR3 has 15 residues. Germline V gene data show CDR1 as KGHSH and CDR2 as LQKENI. V trimming: 5 bases; J trimming: 1 base; junction bases outside the gene matches: 4. For the CDR3, the DNA is TGTGCCAGCTCAGCCACTAGCGGGGGATCCTACGAGCAGTACTTC. Amino acids: CASSATSGGSYEQYF.

The chain combines TRBV7-9 with TRBJ2-5, with D possibly TRBD2 on 5 matching bases. V was cut by 6 bases and J by 5 bases, with 16 bases left in between. Germline V gene sequence: CDR1 SEHNR, CDR2 FQNEAQ (reference sequence). CDR3 length: 14 residues. CDR3 nucleotide sequence: TGTGCCAGCAGTTCCGGGGATAGTAGGGAGACCCAGTACTTC. Translated: CASSSGDSRETQYF.

The chain uses TRBV13 and TRBJ2-3, with TRBD2 identical over 9 bases. Germline V gene lookup returns CDR1 PRHDT and CDR2 FYEKMQ (reference sequence). This CDR3 region has 14 residues. Trimming cost V 4 bases and J 4 bases; bases outside gene matches: 3. Here the CDR3 DNA reads TGTGCCAGCAGCTCGCGACTAGCGGCAGATACGCAGTATTTT. It encodes CASSSRLAADTQYF.

This clone was recorded only once. The chain carries TRBV18 and TRBJ2-1; maybe TRBD2 (6 bases). CDR1 is KGHSH, CDR2 LQKENI, per germline. The CDR3 is 12 residues long. V was shortened by 6 bases and J by 8 bases, with 11 bases between the two germline ends. The CDR3 region has the DNA TGTGCCAGCTCGCGGACTATTTATGAGCAGTTCTTC. Its translation is CASSRTIYEQFF.

This clone came up once. The J gene is TRBJ1-1, the V gene TRBV6-1; D remains unclear. This CDR3 has 13 residues. Germline V CDR1 and CDR2: MNHNS, SASEGT. V was trimmed by 4 bases and J by 4 bases, leaving 10 bases between them. The CDR3 loop is CASSVADLTEAFF. The CDR3 nucleotides are TGTGCCAGCAGTGTAGCCGATCTCACTGAAGCTTTCTTT.

J is TRBJ2-6 and V is TRBV7-2; no reliable D call. Germline V CDR1 and CDR2: SGHTA, FQGNSA. V was shortened by 5 bases and J by 0 bases, with 2 bases between the two germline ends. The CDR3 is 13 amino acids. CDR3 sequence reads: CASSVSGANVLTF. The CDR3, as DNA: TGTGCCAGCAGCGTCTCTGGGGCCAACGTCCTGACTTTC. Filled out from reference TRBV7-2 and TRBJ2-6, the complete variable domain reads GAGVSQSPSNKVTEKGKDVELRCDPISGHTALYWYRQSLGQGLEFLIYFQGNSAPDKSGLPSDRFSAERTGGSVSTLTIQRTQQEDSAVYLCASSVSGANVLTFGAGSRLTVL.

The chain combines TRBV29-1 with TRBJ2-3; no firm D call. The CDR3 has 15 residues. V was shortened by 3 bases and J by 1 base, with 14 bases between the two germline ends. In germline, CDR1 is SQVTM, CDR2 ANQGSEA. The CDR3 region has the DNA TGCAGCGTTGATGACATAGCATTGGGCACAGATACGCAGTATTTT. This codes for CSVDDIALGTDTQYF.

The gene calls are TRBV18 and TRBJ2-5; no firm D call. Germline assignment: CDR1 KGHSH and CDR2 LQKENI. The V end lost 3 bases, the J end lost 5 bases, and 16 bases lay between the germline ends. This CDR3 is built from 15 residues. The CDR3 DNA follows: TGTGCCAGCTCACCTTATGAGGCGACGCAGGAGACCCAGTACTTC. It codes for CASSPYEATQETQYF.

This rearrangement joins TRBV7-6 to TRBJ2-2, with 9 bases that match TRBD2. Germline CDR1 and CDR2: SGHVS and FNYEAQ. The CDR3 runs to 16 residues. The ends lost 5 bases at V and 1 base at J; junction bases unmatched: 5. CDR3 DNA sequence: TGTGCCAGCAGCACCCAAGCGGGAGGGAACACCGGGGAGCTGTTTTTT. This sequence encodes CASSTQAGGNTGELFF.

As regards this clone: Other nucleotide sequences from this sample produce the same CDR3. This chain connects TRBV10-3 to TRBJ1-3; the D gene is possibly TRBD1 (5 bases). Germline CDR1 is ENHRY and CDR2 is SYGVKD. V was trimmed by 3 bases and J by 0 bases, leaving 9 bases between them. The CDR3 is made up of 15 amino acids. CDR3 DNA: TGTGCCATCAGTGAAACGGGGCACTCTGGAAACACCATATATTTT. Translating gives CAISETGHSGNTIYF.

The genes are TRBV19 and TRBJ1-5, with TRBD1 matching over 7 bases. V dropped 2 bases and J dropped 0; count of bases not matched to a gene: 10. The CDR3 spans 18 residues. CDR1 LNHDA and CDR2 SQIVND come from the germline V gene (reference sequence). CDR3 region: CASSISDGTVNSNQPQHF. CDR3 nucleotide sequence: TGTGCCAGTAGTATATCAGACGGGACAGTCAATAGCAATCAGCCCCAGCATTTT.

V and J are TRBV6-5 and TRBJ2-7, with 14 positions matching TRBD2. CDR1 is MNHEY, CDR2 SVGAGI, per germline. Unmatched junction bases numbered 0, after V lost 6 bases and J lost 2 bases. This CDR3 region has 14 residues. CDR3 protein: CASRGLAGAYEQYF. The DNA for the CDR3 is TGTGCCAGCAGGGGACTAGCGGGAGCCTACGAGCAGTACTTC.